This passage covers 7 T cell receptor beta chains from one sample sequenced in a study of response to subunit inactivated influenza vaccine. TCRdb recomputed calls from the RT-PCR reads with MiXCR, one row per CDR3 protein. The top ten clones hold approximately 10% of a sample with 630,000 or so distinct CDR3 sequences, approximately 14% of them seen once. Sequenced material: PBMCs from blood, taken about 11 days after vaccination. The receptors were gathered from a middle-aged man who received an inactivated influenza vaccine.

The chain couples TRBV18 to TRBJ2-1; D possibly matches TRBD1 or TRBD2 (6 bases each). The CDR3 loop spans 16 amino acids. The germline V gene has CDR1 KGHSH and CDR2 LQKENI. V lost 3 bases, J lost 8 bases, and 20 bases lay in between. CDR3 bases: TGTGCCAGCTCACCCTCGGAGGGGGGCCTAGGGCATGAGCAGTTCTTC. It translates to CASSPSEGGLGHEQFF.

This clonotype was observed a handful of times. The chain has TRBV5-1 and TRBJ2-1; 7 bases map to TRBD2. This CDR3 spans 18 amino acids. Looked up from germline, CDR1 is SGHRS and CDR2 is YFSETQ. V lost 1 base to trimming and J lost 4 bases; unmatched junction nucleotides: 14. CDR3: CASSLTWMSERGYNEQFF. As DNA, the CDR3 is TGCGCCAGCAGCTTGACCTGGATGTCGGAGCGGGGTTACAATGAGCAGTTCTTC.

The genes are TRBV6-5 and TRBJ2-1, with 11 bases identical to TRBD2. The CDR3 is 17 amino acids. The V segment lost 2 bases and the J segment 3 bases; nucleotides outside the gene matches: 6. Looked up from germline, CDR1 is MNHEY and CDR2 is SVGAGI. The CDR3 here is CASSYPPTSGSYNEQFF. CDR3 nucleotide sequence: TGTGCCAGCAGTTACCCCCCAACTAGCGGGAGCTACAATGAGCAGTTCTTC.

This clonotype was seen more than once but under ten times. The chain recombines TRBV27 with TRBJ2-1; D remains unclear. V was trimmed by 1 base and J by 0 bases, leaving 13 bases between them. The CDR3 is 17 residues long. Germline V lookup: CDR1 MNHEY, CDR2 SMNVEV (reference sequence). CDR3 bases: TGTGCCAGCAGTTTATTCTCCAATCCGAGCTCCTACAATGAGCAGTTCTTC. Residues: CASSLFSNPSSYNEQFF.

The rearrangement uses TRBV20-1 and TRBJ2-7, with TRBD1 matching over 8 bases. The CDR3 length is 13 residues. With V trimmed by 4 bases and J by 6 bases, 8 bases remained unmatched. Per the germline V gene, CDR1 is DFQATT and CDR2 is SNEGSKA (reference sequence). CDR3 nucleotides: TGCAGTGCTAAGGACAGGGCCGACAGCGAGCAGTACTTC. Protein: CSAKDRADSEQYF.

The chain uses TRBV10-3 and TRBJ2-5; 9 positions agree with TRBD1. Germline V gives CDR1 ENHRY, CDR2 SYGVKD. After removal of 8 bases from V and 1 base from J, the junction contained 2 bases not matched to a gene. The CDR3 is made up of 13 amino acids. Here the CDR3 reads CAIGGQGQETQYF. The CDR3 nucleotides are TGTGCCATCGGGGGACAGGGCCAAGAGACCCAGTACTTC.

In this sample, this clonotype turned up many times. The CDR3 DNA reads TGTGCCAGCAGCCGGGGCGAGGGGGTAACGGGGGGCTACACCTTC. Translating gives CASSRGEGVTGGYTF. The chain carries TRBV5-6 and TRBJ1-2; possibly TRBD1 for D (6 bases). V was shortened by 4 bases and J by 8 bases, with 21 bases between the two germline ends. The CDR3 is made up of 15 amino acids. CDR1 is SGHDT, CDR2 YYEEEE, per germline.